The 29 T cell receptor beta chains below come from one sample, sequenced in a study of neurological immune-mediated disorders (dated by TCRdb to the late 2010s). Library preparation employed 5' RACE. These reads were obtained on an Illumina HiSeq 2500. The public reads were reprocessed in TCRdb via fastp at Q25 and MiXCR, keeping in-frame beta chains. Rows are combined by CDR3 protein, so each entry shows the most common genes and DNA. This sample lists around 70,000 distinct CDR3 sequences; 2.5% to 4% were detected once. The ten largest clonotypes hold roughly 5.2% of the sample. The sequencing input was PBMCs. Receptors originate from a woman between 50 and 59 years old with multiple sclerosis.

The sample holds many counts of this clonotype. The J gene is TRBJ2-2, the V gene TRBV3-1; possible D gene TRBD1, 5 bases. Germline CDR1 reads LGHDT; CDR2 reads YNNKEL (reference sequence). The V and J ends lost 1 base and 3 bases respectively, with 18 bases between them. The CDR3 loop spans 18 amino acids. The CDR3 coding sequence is TGTGCCAGCAGCCAAGCTCACAGGTTAGGAGTTGACACCGGGGAGCTGTTTTTT. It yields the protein CASSQAHRLGVDTGELFF.

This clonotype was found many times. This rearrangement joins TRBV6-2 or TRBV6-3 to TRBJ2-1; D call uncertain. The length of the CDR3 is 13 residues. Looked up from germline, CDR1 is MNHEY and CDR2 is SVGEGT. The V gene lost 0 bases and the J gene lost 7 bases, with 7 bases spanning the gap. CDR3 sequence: CASSYSDVNEQFF. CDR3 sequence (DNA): TGTGCCAGCAGTTACTCCGACGTAAATGAGCAGTTCTTC.

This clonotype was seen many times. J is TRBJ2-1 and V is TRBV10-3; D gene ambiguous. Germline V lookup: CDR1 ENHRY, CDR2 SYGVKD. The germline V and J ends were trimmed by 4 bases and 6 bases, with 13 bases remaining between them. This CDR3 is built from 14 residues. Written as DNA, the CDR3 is TGTGCCATCAGTGTTCGGGTCCCGGCCAATGAGCAGTTCTTC. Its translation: CAISVRVPANEQFF.

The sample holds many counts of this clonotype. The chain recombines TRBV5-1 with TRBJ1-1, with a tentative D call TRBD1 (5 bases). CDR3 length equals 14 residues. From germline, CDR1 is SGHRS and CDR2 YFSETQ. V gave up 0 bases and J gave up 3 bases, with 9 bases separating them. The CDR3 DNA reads TGCGCCAGCAGCTTGGAGGACACCTACACTGAAGCTTTCTTT. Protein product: CASSLEDTYTEAFF. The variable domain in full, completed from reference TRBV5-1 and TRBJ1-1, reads KAGVTQTPRYLIKTRGQQVTLSCSPISGHRSVSWYQQTPGQGLQFLFEYFSETQRNKGNFPGRFSGRQFSNSRSEMNVSTLELGDSALYLCASSLEDTYTEAFFGQGTRLTVV.

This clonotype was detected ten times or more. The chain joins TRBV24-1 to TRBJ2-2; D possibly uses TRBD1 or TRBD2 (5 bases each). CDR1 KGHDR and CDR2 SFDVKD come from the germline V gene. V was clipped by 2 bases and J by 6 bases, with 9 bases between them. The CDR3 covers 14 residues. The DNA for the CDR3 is TGTGCCACCAGTGATTGGATGGGGGCCGGGGAGCTGTTTTTT. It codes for CATSDWMGAGELFF.

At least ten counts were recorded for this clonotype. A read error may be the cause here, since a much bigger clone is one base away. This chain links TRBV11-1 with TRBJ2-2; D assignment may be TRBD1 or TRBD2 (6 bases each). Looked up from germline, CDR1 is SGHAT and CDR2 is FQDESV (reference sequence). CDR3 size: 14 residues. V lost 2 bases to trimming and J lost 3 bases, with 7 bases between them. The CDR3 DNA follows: TGTGCCAGCAGCTTAAGGGGGGACACCGGGGAGCTGTTTTTT. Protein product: CASSLRGDTGELFF.

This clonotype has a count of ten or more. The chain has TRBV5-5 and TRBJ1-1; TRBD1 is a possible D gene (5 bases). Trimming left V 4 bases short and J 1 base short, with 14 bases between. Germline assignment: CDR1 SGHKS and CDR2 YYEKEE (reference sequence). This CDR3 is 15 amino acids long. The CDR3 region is CASSHGTSRNTEAFF. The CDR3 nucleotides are TGTGCCAGCAGCCATGGGACTTCAAGGAACACTGAAGCTTTCTTT.

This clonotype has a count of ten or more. The CDR3 region has the DNA TGCAGTGACAGAGGAATTCTATCCTACGAGCAGTACTTC. It codes for CSDRGILSYEQYF. The V and J genes are TRBV20-1 and TRBJ2-7; unclear D gene. V was clipped by 7 bases and J by 1 base, with 14 bases between them. The germline gives CDR1 DFQATT, CDR2 SNEGSKA (reference sequence). This CDR3 has 13 amino acids.

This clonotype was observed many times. The CDR3 DNA follows: TGCAGCGTTGATCCAGGAGGGGGGACCCAGTACTTC. Its protein product is CSVDPGGGTQYF. V and J are TRBV29-1 and TRBJ2-5; perhaps D is TRBD1 or TRBD2 (6 bases each). CDR1 is SQVTM, CDR2 ANQGSEA, per germline. V lost 3 bases and J 7 bases, leaving 12 bases between the germline ends. CDR3 length: 12 amino acids.

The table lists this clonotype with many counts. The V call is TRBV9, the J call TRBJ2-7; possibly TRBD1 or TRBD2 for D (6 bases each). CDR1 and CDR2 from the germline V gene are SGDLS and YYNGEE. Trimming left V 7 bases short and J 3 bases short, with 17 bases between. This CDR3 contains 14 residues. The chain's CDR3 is CASSLLGGSYEQYF. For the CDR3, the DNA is TGTGCCAGCTCCCTCTTGGGGGGCAGCTACGAGCAGTACTTC. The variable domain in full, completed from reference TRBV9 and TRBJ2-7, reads DSGVTQTPKHLITATGQRVTLRCSPRSGDLSVYWYQQSLDQGLQFLIQYYNGEERAKGNILERFSAQQFPDLHSELNLSSLELGDSALYFCASSLLGGSYEQYFGPGTRLTVT.

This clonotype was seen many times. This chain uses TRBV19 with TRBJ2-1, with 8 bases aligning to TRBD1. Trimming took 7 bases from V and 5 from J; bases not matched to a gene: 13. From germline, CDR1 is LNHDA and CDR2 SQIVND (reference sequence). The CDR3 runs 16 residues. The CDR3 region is CASIRTGSNPNNEQFF. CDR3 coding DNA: TGTGCCAGTATTAGGACAGGGTCCAACCCTAACAATGAGCAGTTCTTC.

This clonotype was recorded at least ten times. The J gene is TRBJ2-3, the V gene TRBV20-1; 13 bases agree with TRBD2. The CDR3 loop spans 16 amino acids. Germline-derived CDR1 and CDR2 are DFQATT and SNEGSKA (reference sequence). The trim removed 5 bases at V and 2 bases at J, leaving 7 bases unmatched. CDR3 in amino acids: CSAAGTSGTYTDTQYF. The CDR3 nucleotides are TGCAGTGCTGCCGGGACTAGCGGGACCTACACAGATACGCAGTATTTT.

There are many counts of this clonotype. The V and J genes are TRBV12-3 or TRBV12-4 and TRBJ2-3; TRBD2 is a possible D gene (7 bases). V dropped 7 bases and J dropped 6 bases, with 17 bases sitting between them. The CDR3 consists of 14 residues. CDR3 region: CASTRGRGRDTQYF. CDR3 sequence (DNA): TGTGCCAGCACCCGAGGGCGGGGGCGGGATACGCAGTATTTT.

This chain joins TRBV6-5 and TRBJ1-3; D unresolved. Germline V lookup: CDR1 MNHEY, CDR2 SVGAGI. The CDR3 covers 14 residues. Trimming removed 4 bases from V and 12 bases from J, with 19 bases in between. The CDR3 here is CASSFSLSGKNIYF. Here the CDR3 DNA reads TGTGCCAGCAGTTTCAGTCTCTCTGGAAAAAACATATATTTT.

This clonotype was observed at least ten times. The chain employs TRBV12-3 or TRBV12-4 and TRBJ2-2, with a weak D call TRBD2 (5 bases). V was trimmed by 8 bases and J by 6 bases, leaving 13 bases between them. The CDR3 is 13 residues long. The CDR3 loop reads CASQKLRAGELFF. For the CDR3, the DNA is TGTGCCAGCCAGAAGTTGAGGGCCGGGGAGCTGTTTTTT.

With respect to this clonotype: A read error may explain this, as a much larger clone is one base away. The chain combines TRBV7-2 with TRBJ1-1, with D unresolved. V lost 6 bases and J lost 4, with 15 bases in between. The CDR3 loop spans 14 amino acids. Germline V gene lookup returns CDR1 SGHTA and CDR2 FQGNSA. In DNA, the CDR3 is TGTGCCAGCAGGCTACCGGTAGTGAGCACTGAAGCTTTCTTT. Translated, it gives CASRLPVVSTEAFF.

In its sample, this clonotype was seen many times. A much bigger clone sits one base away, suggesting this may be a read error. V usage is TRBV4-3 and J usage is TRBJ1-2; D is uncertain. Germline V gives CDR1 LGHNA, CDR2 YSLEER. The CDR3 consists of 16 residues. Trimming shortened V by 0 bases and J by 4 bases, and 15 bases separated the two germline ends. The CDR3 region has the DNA TGCGCCAGCAGCCAAGATGTCGGAAAGTCCCCCTATGGCTACACCTTC. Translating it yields CASSQDVGKSPYGYTF.

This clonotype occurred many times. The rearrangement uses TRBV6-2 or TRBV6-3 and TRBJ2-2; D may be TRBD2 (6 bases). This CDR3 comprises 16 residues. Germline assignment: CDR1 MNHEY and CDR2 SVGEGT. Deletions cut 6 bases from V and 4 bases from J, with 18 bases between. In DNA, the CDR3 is TGTGCCAGCAGCGGAGGGCGGGGCGACCTCACCGGGGAGCTGTTTTTT. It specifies CASSGGRGDLTGELFF.

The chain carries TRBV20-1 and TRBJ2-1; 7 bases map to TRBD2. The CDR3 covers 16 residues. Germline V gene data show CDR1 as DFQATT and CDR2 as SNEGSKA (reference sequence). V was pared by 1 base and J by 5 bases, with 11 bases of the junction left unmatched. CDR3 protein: CSARVPRQRGDNEQFF. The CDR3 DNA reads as TGCAGTGCTAGAGTCCCCCGCCAGCGGGGAGACAATGAGCAGTTCTTC.

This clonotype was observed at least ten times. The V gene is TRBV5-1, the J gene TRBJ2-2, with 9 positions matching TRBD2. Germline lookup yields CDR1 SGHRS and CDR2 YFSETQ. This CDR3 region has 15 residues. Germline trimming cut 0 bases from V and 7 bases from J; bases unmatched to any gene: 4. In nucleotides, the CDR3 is TGCGCCAGCAGCTTGGTTAGCGGGAGTAACGGGGAGCTGTTTTTT. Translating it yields CASSLVSGSNGELFF.

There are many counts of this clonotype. CDR3 amino acids: CASSGEDYGYTF. In DNA, the CDR3 is TGTGCCAGCAGTGGGGAGGACTATGGCTACACCTTC. This chain uses TRBV6-1 with TRBJ1-2; D is unclear. There are 12 residues in the CDR3. The V gene's germline CDR1 is MNHNS and CDR2 SASEGT. Trimming took off 4 bases at V and 3 bases at J, with 6 bases between the two ends.

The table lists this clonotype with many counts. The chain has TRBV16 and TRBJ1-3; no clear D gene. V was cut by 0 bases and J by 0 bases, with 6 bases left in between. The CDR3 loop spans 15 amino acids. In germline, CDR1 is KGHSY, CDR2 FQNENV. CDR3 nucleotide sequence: TGTGCCAGCAGCCAATCCTACAGCTCTGGAAACACCATATATTTT. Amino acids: CASSQSYSSGNTIYF.

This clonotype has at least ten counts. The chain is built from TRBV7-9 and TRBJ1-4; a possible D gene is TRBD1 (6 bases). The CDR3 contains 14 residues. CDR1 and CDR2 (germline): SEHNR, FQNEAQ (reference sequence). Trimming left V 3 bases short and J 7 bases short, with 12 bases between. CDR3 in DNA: TGTGCCAGCAGCTTGGGGGGGCGAGGTGAAAAACTGTTTTTT. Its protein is CASSLGGRGEKLFF.

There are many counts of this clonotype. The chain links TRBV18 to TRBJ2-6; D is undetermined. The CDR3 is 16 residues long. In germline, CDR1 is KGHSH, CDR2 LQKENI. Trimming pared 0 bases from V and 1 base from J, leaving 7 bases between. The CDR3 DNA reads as TGTGCCAGCTCACCACCGGGGTTGTCTGGGGCCAACGTCCTGACTTTC. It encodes CASSPPGLSGANVLTF. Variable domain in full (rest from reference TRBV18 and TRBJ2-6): NAGVMQNPRHLVRRRGQEARLRCSPMKGHSHVYWYRQLPEEGLKFMVYLQKENIIDESGMPKERFSAEFPKEGPSILRIQQVVRGDSAAYFCASSPPGLSGANVLTFGAGSRLTVL.

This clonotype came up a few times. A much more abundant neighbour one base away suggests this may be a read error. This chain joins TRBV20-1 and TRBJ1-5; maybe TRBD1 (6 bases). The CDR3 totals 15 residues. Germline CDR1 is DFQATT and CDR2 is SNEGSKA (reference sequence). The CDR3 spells CSASQGDRPNQHQHF. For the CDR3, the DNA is TGCAGTGCTAGTCAGGGCGACAGGCCTAATCAGCACCAGCATTTT.

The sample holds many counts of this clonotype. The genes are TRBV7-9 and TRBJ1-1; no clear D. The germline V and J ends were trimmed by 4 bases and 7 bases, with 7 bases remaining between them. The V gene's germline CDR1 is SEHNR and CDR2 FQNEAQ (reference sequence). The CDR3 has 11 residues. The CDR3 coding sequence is TGTGCCAGCAGCTCTCATAGTGAAGCTTTCTTT. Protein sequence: CASSSHSEAFF.

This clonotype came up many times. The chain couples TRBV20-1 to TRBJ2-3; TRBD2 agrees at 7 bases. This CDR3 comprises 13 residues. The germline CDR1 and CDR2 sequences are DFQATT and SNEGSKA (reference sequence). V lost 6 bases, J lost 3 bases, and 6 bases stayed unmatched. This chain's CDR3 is CSAPSGVTDTQYF. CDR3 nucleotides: TGCAGTGCCCCTAGCGGTGTGACAGATACGCAGTATTTT.

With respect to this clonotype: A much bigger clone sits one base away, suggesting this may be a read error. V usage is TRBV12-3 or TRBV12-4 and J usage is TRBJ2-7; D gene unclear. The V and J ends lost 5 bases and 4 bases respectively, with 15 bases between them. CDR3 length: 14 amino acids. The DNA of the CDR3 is TGTGCCAGCAGTGTGACGACAACGCATTACGAGCAGTACTTC. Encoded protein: CASSVTTTHYEQYF.

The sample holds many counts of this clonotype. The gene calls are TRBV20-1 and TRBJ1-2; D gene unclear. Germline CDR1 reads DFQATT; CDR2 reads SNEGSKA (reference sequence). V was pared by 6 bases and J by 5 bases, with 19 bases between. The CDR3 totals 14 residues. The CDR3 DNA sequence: TGCAGTGCCATGTACAAGGCACTAAAATATGGCTACACCTTC. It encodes CSAMYKALKYGYTF.